The present entry profiles one TCR beta chain with its context. This sample was included in a study of shared T cell receptors in the human thymus. Unmatched junction bases numbered 2, after V lost 3 bases and J lost 2 bases. Germline-derived CDR1 and CDR2 are SGDLS and YYNGEE. CDR3 length equals 14 residues. Only in-frame clones appear in the TCRdb table, and some are missing; sequencing was by immunoSEQ multiplex PCR. The sample records around 730,000 clones, over 75% being singletons. These data also featured in a second study, about human thymus T cells.

The sequence derives from a girl under three years old with a congenital heart defect. This rearrangement joins TRBV9 to TRBJ2-4, with 7 bases identical to TRBD2. Sequenced input: thymocytes. CDR3 nucleotide sequence: TGTGCCAGCAGCGCCGGGACTACCAAAAACATTCAGTACTTC. It encodes CASSAGTTKNIQYF. Looking up the rest from reference TRBV9 and TRBJ2-4 gives the full variable domain: DSGVTQTPKHLITATGQRVTLRCSPRSGDLSVYWYQQSLDQGLQFLIQYYNGEERAKGNILERFSAQQFPDLHSELNLSSLELGDSALYFCASSAGTTKNIQYFGAGTRLSVL.